This is a list of T cell receptor beta chains from one sample in a study of OX40 agonist ivuxolimab in advanced cancers. Repertoires were generated with immunoSEQ multiplex PCR, while TCRdb's copy carries only in-frame clones and drops some. The repertoire holds 10,000 to 13,000 clones, with 75% to 80% as singletons. This specimen was CD4+ or CD8+ T cells sorted from blood, taken in a trial of the OX40 agonist ivuxolimab. All receptors come from an adult with an advanced solid tumor such as melanoma, head and neck, liver or kidney cancer. Each CDR3 is given with its conserved first and last residue. D genes are given only for firm matches. Part of the rows lack a size; the others show once, few, many or a class for expanded clones.

V gene	J gene	D gene	clone size	CDR3 protein	CDR3 DNA
TRBV19	TRBJ1-1	TRBD1	once	CASSMGQGYTEAFF	TGTGCCAGTAGTATGGGACAGGGGTACACTGAAGCTTTCTTT
TRBV7-2	TRBJ2-5	-	-	CASSWGPALETQYF	TGTGCCAGCAGTTGGGGGCCCGCCCTAGAGACCCAGTACTTC
TRBV19	TRBJ2-1	-	-	CASTSLPIGYNEQFF	TGTGCCAGTACCTCTTTACCTATTGGGTACAATGAGCAGTTCTTC
TRBV9	TRBJ1-2	-	-	CASSSTENGYTF	TGTGCCAGCAGCTCTACGGAGAATGGCTACACCTTC
TRBV7-9	TRBJ2-3	-	-	CASSFADRPPTDTQYF	TGTGCCAGCAGCTTCGCTGACAGGCCCCCCACAGATACGCAGTATTTT
TRBV27	TRBJ2-7	-	medium-sized	CASSLRVSYEQYF	TGTGCCAGCAGTTTGAGGGTTTCCTACGAGCAGTACTTC
TRBV19	TRBJ2-2	TRBD2	-	CASSIRERDVLWDTGELFF	TGTGCCAGTAGTATTCGAGAGCGGGACGTATTATGGGACACCGGGGAGCTGTTTTTT
TRBV11-1	TRBJ2-1	TRBD2	-	CASSPRTSGAQFF	TGTGCCAGCAGTCCACGGACTAGCGGGGCCCAGTTCTTC
TRBV12-5	TRBJ1-3	-	-	CASGLGNTIYF	TGTGCTAGTGGTTTAGGAAACACCATATATTTT
TRBV9	TRBJ2-4	-	-	CASSGEVAKNIQYF	TGTGCCAGCAGCGGAGAGGTAGCCAAAAACATTCAGTACTTC
TRBV7-3	TRBJ2-1	TRBD2	-	CASSLVAGAYNEQFF	TGTGCCAGCAGCTTAGTGGCGGGAGCCTACAATGAGCAGTTCTTC